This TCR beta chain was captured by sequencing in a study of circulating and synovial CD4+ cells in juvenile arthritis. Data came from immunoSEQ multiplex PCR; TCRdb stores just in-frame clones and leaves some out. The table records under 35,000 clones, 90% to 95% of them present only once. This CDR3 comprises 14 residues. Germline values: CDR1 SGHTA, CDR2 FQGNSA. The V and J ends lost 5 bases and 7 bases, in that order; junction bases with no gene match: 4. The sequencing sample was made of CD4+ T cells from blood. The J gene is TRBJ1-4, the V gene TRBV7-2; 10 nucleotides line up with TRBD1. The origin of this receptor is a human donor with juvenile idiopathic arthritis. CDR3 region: CASSPGTGVEKLFF. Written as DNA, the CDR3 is TGTGCCAGCAGCCCCGGGACAGGGGTTGAAAAACTGTTTTTT.